This T cell receptor (beta chain) was captured in a study of Ad26.COV2.S vaccination and SARS-CoV-2 variants. The treatment is: over 15 received Ad26.COV2.S at low or high dose, single or two shots; roughly five received placebo; per-sample allocation not given. Sampling was done on day 63 after the first vaccine or placebo injection. Donation was by an adult aged 18-55 years who was in Boston. The assay was immunoSEQ multiplex PCR, and TCRdb's table has in-frame clones only and misses some. The table includes hundreds of thousands of clones, 80% to 90% detected once. A note on this clone: The antigen is unknown.

General study findings and limits: The TCR-based breadth and depth measures might underestimate overall T cell responses.

This sample comprised peripheral blood, obtained in a trial of Ad26.COV2.S vaccine versus placebo. This TCR derives from a person aged 18-65 years who received the Ad26.COV2.S COVID-19 vaccine or a placebo.

The CDR3 DNA reads TGTGCCAGGCGACCAGGGACAACGGGCCTTAATTCACCCCTCCACTTT. This encodes CARRPGTTGLNSPLHF. The chain links TRBV21-1 to TRBJ1-6; the table names TRBD1, a call not compared with the DNA. TRBV21-1 is annotated as a pseudogene. This CDR3 is built from 16 residues.